This TCR beta chain was documented in a study of CD8 T cells in ankylosing spondylitis. The study, taken as a whole, reports: Disease-linked clones bore a CD8+ phenotype and were relatively rare in peripheral blood. Ankylosing spondylitis blood appeared to carry a characteristic TCR beta motif of roughly eight highly homologous variants.

The germline gives CDR1 DFQATT, CDR2 SNEGSKA (reference sequence). This CDR3 contains 14 residues. There are many counts of this clonotype. What it binds is not known. Researchers built TCR beta libraries using quantitative 5'-RACE with molecular barcodes. TCRdb fed the 5' RACE reads into MiXCR, producing one record per CDR3 protein. The sample records about 460,000 distinct CDR3 sequences, 5.3% being singletons. This sequence was found in a male donor with ankylosing spondylitis. V and J are TRBV20-1 and TRBJ2-3; TRBD2 agrees at 9 bases. Specimen: blood, either unsorted or a sorted T cell fraction (not recorded which). The CDR3 DNA sequence: TGCACTCCGAGGGGTAGCGGGAGCCCAGATACGCAGTATTTT. Its protein is CTPRGSGSPDTQYF.